A single sample gave rise to the 23 T cell receptor beta chains below, sequenced in a study of CD8 T cells in Susac syndrome. cDNA came from approximately 0.5 to 1 ug RNA primed by random hexamers. MiXCR, applied by TCRdb to the immunoSEQ multiplex PCR reads, yields one record per CDR3 protein. The table has some 170,000 distinct CDR3 sequences, roughly 94% seen once; the top ten hold roughly 0.099%. The sample consisted of CD4+ T cells from PBMCs. These receptors originate from a human donor with multiple sclerosis.

About this clonotype: Sequence at one end of the junction differs from germline and may be a read error. The rearrangement uses TRBV5-1 and TRBJ2-2, with 7 bases fitting TRBD1. Germline-derived CDR1 and CDR2 are SGHRS and YFSETQ. The CDR3 extends over 15 amino acids. The chain's CDR3 is CTSSLKTGWTGELFF. CDR3 nucleotide sequence: TGCACCAGCAGCTTGAAGACAGGGTGGACCGGGGAGCTGTTTTTT.

The chain combines TRBV4-2 with TRBJ2-7; D might be TRBD1 (5 bases). The length of the CDR3 is 15 residues. Germline CDR1 is LGHNA and CDR2 is YNFKEQ. Trimming removed 4 bases at V and 3 bases at J, with 16 bases between. CDR3 in DNA: TGTGCCAGCAGCCCAGGGCTTGGGGTAAACTACGAGCAGTACTTC. The encoded protein is CASSPGLGVNYEQYF.

The V call is TRBV20-1, the J call TRBJ2-2; 7 bases agree with TRBD2. The V gene end was trimmed by 1 base and the J gene end by 5 bases; junction bases not matched to a gene: 7. CDR3 length: 15 residues. Germline V gene data show CDR1 as DFQATT and CDR2 as SNEGSKA (reference sequence). CDR3 residues: CSARAGGSGTGELFF. DNA for the CDR3: TGCAGTGCTAGAGCCGGCGGGAGTGGGACCGGGGAGCTGTTTTTT.

This CDR3 reads CASSTGTADTQYF. The DNA of the CDR3 is TGCGCCAGTTCGACAGGGACGGCAGATACGCAGTATTTT. The chain joins TRBV5-1 to TRBJ2-3; 7 bases agree with TRBD1. J was trimmed by 4 bases and V by 8 bases; bases with no gene match: 7. CDR1 and CDR2 (germline): SGHRS, YFSETQ. The CDR3 covers 13 residues.

The chain uses TRBV6-5 and TRBJ2-7; 8 nucleotides line up with TRBD2. Trimming cost V 2 bases and J 5 bases; bases outside gene matches: 2. CDR1 is MNHEY, CDR2 SVGAGI, per germline. The CDR3 runs to 13 residues. DNA of the CDR3: TGTGCCAGCAGTTACGAACTAGCGGACGAGCAGTACTTC. Translated, it gives CASSYELADEQYF.

V usage is TRBV3-1 and J usage is TRBJ2-1; D perhaps matches TRBD2 (5 bases). V gave up 1 base and J gave up 2 bases, with 12 bases separating them. CDR1 and CDR2 (germline): LGHDT, YNNKEL (reference sequence). CDR3 length equals 16 residues. The CDR3 loop reads CASSQGEKRPYNEQFF. The DNA of the CDR3 is TGTGCCAGCAGCCAAGGGGAAAAGCGGCCCTACAATGAGCAGTTCTTC.

The chain has TRBV12-3 or TRBV12-4 and TRBJ1-2, with D unresolved. The CDR3 is made up of 13 amino acids. Trimming shortened V by 3 bases and J by 8 bases, and 13 bases separated the two germline ends. As DNA, the CDR3 is TGTGCCAGCAGTTTTACGGCTCCGATGGGCTACACCTTC. Amino acids: CASSFTAPMGYTF.

The J gene is TRBJ2-1, the V gene TRBV4-3; possibly TRBD1 for D (6 bases). The germline CDR1 and CDR2 sequences are LGHNA and YSLEER. V was shortened by 0 bases and J by 6 bases, with 9 bases between the two germline ends. The CDR3 runs 14 residues. CDR3 amino acids: CASSQDLGGNEQFF. The CDR3 DNA reads as TGCGCCAGCAGCCAAGATTTAGGGGGCAATGAGCAGTTCTTC.

The genes are TRBV18 and TRBJ2-1; the D gene is possibly TRBD1 (6 bases). The length of the CDR3 is 15 residues. Germline V gene data show CDR1 as KGHSH and CDR2 as LQKENI. V was clipped by 5 bases and J by 2 bases, with 13 bases between them. The DNA of the CDR3 is TGTGCCAGCTCAGCCACAGGGTCTACCTACAATGAGCAGTTCTTC. Amino acid sequence: CASSATGSTYNEQFF. Using reference TRBV18 and TRBJ2-1 for the parts outside the CDR3, the full variable domain is NAGVMQNPRHLVRRRGQEARLRCSPMKGHSHVYWYRQLPEEGLKFMVYLQKENIIDESGMPKERFSAEFPKEGPSILRIQQVVRGDSAAYFCASSATGSTYNEQFFGPGTRLTVL.

This chain links TRBV27 with TRBJ2-7; TRBD1 matches 9 bases. CDR1 MNHEY and CDR2 SMNVEV come from the germline V gene (reference sequence). The V and J ends lost 4 bases and 3 bases, in that order; junction bases with no gene match: 4. The CDR3 runs 14 residues. The CDR3 nucleotides read TGTGCCAGCAGTTCCCGGACAGGGGACTACGAGCAGTACTTC. It codes for CASSSRTGDYEQYF.

This chain joins TRBV6-1 and TRBJ2-2, with unresolved D. This CDR3 is 12 amino acids long. Germline V lookup: CDR1 MNHNS, CDR2 SASEGT. Trimming left V 2 bases short and J 6 bases short, with 4 bases between. The CDR3 loop reads CASSEPPGELFF. The CDR3 DNA follows: TGTGCCAGCAGTGAACCCCCCGGGGAGCTGTTTTTT.

This clonotype appeared a few times. V usage is TRBV7-3 and J usage is TRBJ2-6; D call uncertain. V was trimmed by 6 bases and J by 0 bases, leaving 6 bases between them. Germline V gene data show CDR1 as SGHTA and CDR2 as FQGTGA. The CDR3 contains 14 residues. The CDR3 is CASSLGSGANVLTF. For the CDR3, the DNA is TGTGCCAGCAGTCTGGGCTCTGGGGCCAACGTCCTGACTTTC.

This chain connects TRBV20-1 to TRBJ2-1; the D is unclear. Germline lookup yields CDR1 DFQATT and CDR2 SNEGSKA (reference sequence). This CDR3 is 14 amino acids long. V was clipped by 0 bases and J by 1 base, with 7 bases between them. Here the CDR3 DNA reads TGCAGTGCTAGAGATCACTGGTCCTACAATGAGCAGTTCTTC. Protein product: CSARDHWSYNEQFF.

The V call is TRBV6-5, the J call TRBJ2-1; TRBD2 agrees at 7 bases. V lost 4 bases, J lost 9 bases, and 21 bases stayed unmatched. Germline lookup yields CDR1 MNHEY and CDR2 SVGAGI. The CDR3 extends over 18 amino acids. CDR3 sequence (DNA): TGTGCCAGCAGTTCCCCTATGGGAGGTCAACACAAGCGGGGTGAGCAGTTCTTC. This translates into CASSSPMGGQHKRGEQFF.

CDR3 nucleotides: TGTGCCAGCAGCTCAACAGGGGATGATGGCTACACCTTC. It translates to CASSSTGDDGYTF. This chain links TRBV5-6 with TRBJ1-2, with TRBD1 matching 7 bases. V lost 3 bases to trimming and J lost 6 bases; unmatched junction nucleotides: 5. The CDR3 loop spans 13 amino acids. Germline V gene lookup returns CDR1 SGHDT and CDR2 YYEEEE. Combining the CDR3 with reference TRBV5-6 and TRBJ1-2 gives the whole variable domain DAGVTQSPTHLIKTRGQQVTLRCSPKSGHDTVSWYQQALGQGPQFIFQYYEEEERQRGNFPDRFSGHQFPNYSSELNVNALLLGDSALYLCASSSTGDDGYTFGSGTRLTVV.

V gene TRBV23-1 combines with J gene TRBJ2-2, with no clear D. TRBV23-1 is noted as an ORF with a role that remains uncertain. There are 13 residues in the CDR3. The V end was cut by 9 bases, the J end by 5 bases, with 13 bases between. DNA for the CDR3: TGCGCCAGATCAACAGCGACAACCGGGGAGCTGTTTTTT. Its protein is CARSTATTGELFF.

The genes are TRBV27 and TRBJ1-5; D unclear. Per germline, CDR1 MNHEY and CDR2 SMNVEV (reference sequence). The CDR3 is 14 residues long. The V gene lost 2 bases and the J gene lost 6 bases, with 11 bases spanning the gap. The CDR3 protein is CASSLGSGSQPQHF. For the CDR3, the DNA is TGTGCCAGCAGTTTAGGGTCGGGGTCTCAGCCCCAGCATTTT.

The chain uses TRBV5-1 and TRBJ2-1; 9 bases line up with TRBD2. V shed 0 bases and J 7 bases; nucleotides not matched to a gene: 2. Germline CDR1 and CDR2: SGHRS and YFSETQ. The CDR3 runs 14 residues. CDR3 loop: CASSLEAGGNEQFF. In nucleotides, the CDR3 is TGCGCCAGCAGCTTGGAGGCGGGGGGGAATGAGCAGTTCTTC.

The chain has TRBV29-1 and TRBJ2-4; D is undetermined. Trimming pared 6 bases from V and 0 bases from J, leaving 9 bases between. Germline V CDR1 and CDR2: SQVTM, ANQGSEA. CDR3 length: 13 amino acids. CDR3 amino acids: CSVDVLAKNIQYF. CDR3 DNA: TGCAGCGTAGACGTCCTAGCCAAAAACATTCAGTACTTC.

The chain employs TRBV20-1 and TRBJ1-2; D may be TRBD1 (6 bases). The CDR3 length is 13 residues. CDR1 is DFQATT and CDR2 is SNEGSKA in the germline V gene (reference sequence). Trimming removed 5 bases from V and 5 bases from J, with 15 bases in between. CDR3 sequence reads: CSAPNRVYYGYTF. CDR3 DNA sequence: TGCAGTGCTCCTAACAGGGTTTATTATGGCTACACCTTC.

CDR3 sequence reads: CASSLERDLWNEQFF. CDR3 nucleotides: TGTGCCAGCAGCCTTGAGCGGGACCTATGGAATGAGCAGTTCTTC. The chain uses TRBV27 and TRBJ2-1, with 7 bases identical to TRBD2. V was clipped by 6 bases and J by 7 bases; unmatched bases: 12. Germline assignment: CDR1 MNHEY and CDR2 SMNVEV (reference sequence). This CDR3 region has 15 residues.

The CDR3: CASSPLAGVSNEQYF. DNA for the CDR3: TGTGCCAGCTCACCCCTAGCGGGAGTGAGTAACGAGCAGTACTTC. The rearrangement links TRBV18 to TRBJ2-7, with TRBD2 matching over 10 bases. Unmatched junction bases numbered 7, after V lost 3 bases and J lost 5 bases. This CDR3 is built from 15 residues. Germline V CDR1 and CDR2: KGHSH, LQKENI. The whole variable domain, filled in from reference TRBV18 and TRBJ2-7, reads NAGVMQNPRHLVRRRGQEARLRCSPMKGHSHVYWYRQLPEEGLKFMVYLQKENIIDESGMPKERFSAEFPKEGPSILRIQQVVRGDSAAYFCASSPLAGVSNEQYFGPGTRLTVT.

This clonotype was seen only once. The chain uses TRBV2 and TRBJ1-1; 7 nucleotides align to TRBD1. The J segment lost 0 bases and the V segment lost 5 bases, leaving 9 bases of the junction unmatched. Germline values: CDR1 SNHLY, CDR2 FYNNEI. CDR3 length equals 16 residues. Written as DNA, the CDR3 is TGTGCCAGCAGTATCTCCGGGACAGATATGAACACTGAAGCTTTCTTT. Amino acid sequence: CASSISGTDMNTEAFF.